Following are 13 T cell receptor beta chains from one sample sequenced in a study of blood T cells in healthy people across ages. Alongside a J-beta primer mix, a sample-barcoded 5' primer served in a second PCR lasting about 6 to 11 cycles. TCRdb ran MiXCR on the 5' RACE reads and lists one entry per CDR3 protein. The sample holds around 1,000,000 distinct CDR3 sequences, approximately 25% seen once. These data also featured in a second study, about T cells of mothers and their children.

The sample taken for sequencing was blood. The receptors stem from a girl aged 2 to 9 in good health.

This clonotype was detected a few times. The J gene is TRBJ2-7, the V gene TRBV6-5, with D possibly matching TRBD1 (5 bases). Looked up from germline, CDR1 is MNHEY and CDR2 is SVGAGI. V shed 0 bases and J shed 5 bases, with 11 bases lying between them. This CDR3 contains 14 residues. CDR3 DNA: TGTGCCAGCAGTTACTCATTCAAACAGGACGAGCAGTACTTC. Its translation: CASSYSFKQDEQYF.

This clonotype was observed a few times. The CDR3 coding sequence is TGTGCCACCAGCCCCCCTCTGGCTATCTCCTACAATGAGCAGTTCTTC. This sequence encodes CATSPPLAISYNEQFF. The rearrangement joins TRBV15 to TRBJ2-1; no clear D gene. CDR1 is LNHNV, CDR2 YYDKDF, per germline (reference sequence). The V and J ends lost 5 bases and 0 bases respectively, with 14 bases between them. The length of the CDR3 is 16 residues. Based on the CDR3 plus reference TRBV15 and TRBJ2-1, the full variable domain is DAMVIQNPRYQVTQFGKPVTLSCSQTLNHNVMYWYQQKSSQAPKLLFHYYDKDFNNEADTPDNFQSRRPNTSFCFLDIRSPGLGDTAMYLCATSPPLAISYNEQFFGPGTRLTVL.

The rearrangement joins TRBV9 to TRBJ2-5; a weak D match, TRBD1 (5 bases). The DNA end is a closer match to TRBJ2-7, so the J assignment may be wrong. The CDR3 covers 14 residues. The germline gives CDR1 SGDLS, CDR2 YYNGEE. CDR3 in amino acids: CASSVSGMSYEQYF. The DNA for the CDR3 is TGTGCCAGCAGCGTATCAGGGATGTCGTACGAGCAGTACTTC.

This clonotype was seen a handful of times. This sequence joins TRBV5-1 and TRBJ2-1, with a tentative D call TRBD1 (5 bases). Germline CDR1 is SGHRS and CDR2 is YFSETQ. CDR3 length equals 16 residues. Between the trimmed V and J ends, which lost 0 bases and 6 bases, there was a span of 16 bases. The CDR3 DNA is TGCGCCAGCAGCTTGGGACGCGTAGGAAGGGGCAATGAGCAGTTCTTC. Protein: CASSLGRVGRGNEQFF.

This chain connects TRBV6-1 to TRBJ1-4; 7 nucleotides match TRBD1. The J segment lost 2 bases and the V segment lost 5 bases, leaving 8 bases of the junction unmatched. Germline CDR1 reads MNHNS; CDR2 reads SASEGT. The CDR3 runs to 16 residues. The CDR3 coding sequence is TGTGCCAGCAGTACCCAACTGACAGGGACTAATGAAAAACTGTTTTTT. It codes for CASSTQLTGTNEKLFF.

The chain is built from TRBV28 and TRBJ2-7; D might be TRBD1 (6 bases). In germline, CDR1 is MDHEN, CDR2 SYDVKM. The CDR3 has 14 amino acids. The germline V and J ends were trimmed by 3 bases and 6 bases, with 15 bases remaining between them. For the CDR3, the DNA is TGTGCCAGCAGTTTCGACAGGTTGACCGGCGAGCAGTACTTC. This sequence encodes CASSFDRLTGEQYF.

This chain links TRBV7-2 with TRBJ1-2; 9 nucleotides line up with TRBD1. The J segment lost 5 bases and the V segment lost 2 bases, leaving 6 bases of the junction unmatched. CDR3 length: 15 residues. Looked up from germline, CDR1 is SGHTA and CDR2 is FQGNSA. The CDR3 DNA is TGTGCCAGCAGCTTACCCGGGACAGGGATTTATGGCTACACCTTC. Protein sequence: CASSLPGTGIYGYTF.

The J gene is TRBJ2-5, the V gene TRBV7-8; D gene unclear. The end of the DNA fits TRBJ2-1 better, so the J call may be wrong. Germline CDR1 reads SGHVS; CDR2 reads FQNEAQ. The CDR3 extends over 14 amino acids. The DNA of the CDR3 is TGTGCCAGCAGCCCCAGATCTCCCGGCAATGAGCAGTTCTTC. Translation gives CASSPRSPGNEQFF.

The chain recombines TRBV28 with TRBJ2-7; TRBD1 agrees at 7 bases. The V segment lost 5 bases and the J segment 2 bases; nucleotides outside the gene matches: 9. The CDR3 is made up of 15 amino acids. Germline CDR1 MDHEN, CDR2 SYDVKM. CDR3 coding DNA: TGTGCCAGCAGTCTACCCACAGGGGCGGCCTACGAGCAGTACTTC. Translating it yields CASSLPTGAAYEQYF.

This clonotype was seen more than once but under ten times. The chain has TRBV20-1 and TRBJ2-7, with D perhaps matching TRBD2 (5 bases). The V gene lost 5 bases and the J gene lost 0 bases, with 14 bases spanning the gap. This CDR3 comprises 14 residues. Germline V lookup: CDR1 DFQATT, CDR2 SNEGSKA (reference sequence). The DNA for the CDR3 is TGCAGTGCTCCCCGACTACAAAGCTCCTACGAGCAGTACTTC. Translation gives CSAPRLQSSYEQYF.

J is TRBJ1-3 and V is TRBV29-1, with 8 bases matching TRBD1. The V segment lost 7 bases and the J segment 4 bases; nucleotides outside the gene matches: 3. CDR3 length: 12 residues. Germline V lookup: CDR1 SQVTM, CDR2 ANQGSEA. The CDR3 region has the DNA TGCAGCGCCGGACAGGGCGGAAACACCATATATTTT. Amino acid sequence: CSAGQGGNTIYF.

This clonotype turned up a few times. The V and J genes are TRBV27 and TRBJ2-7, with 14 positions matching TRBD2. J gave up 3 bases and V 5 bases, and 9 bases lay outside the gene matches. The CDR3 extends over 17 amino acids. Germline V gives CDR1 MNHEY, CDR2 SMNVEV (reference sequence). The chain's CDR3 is CASSPLGLAGGVYEQYF. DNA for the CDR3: TGTGCCAGCAGTCCTTTAGGACTAGCGGGAGGTGTCTACGAGCAGTACTTC.

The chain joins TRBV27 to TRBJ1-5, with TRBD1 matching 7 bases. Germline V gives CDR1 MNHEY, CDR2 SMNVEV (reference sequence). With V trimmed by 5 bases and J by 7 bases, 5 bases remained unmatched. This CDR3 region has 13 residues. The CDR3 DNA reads TGTGCCAGCAGTGCAGGGGGTGGGCAGCCCCAGCATTTT. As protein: CASSAGGGQPQHF.